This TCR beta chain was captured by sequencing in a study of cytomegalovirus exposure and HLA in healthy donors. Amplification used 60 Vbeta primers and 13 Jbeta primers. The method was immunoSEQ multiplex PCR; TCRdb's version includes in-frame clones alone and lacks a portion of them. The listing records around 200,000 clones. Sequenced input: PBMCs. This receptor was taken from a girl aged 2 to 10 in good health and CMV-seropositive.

CDR3 sequence: CASSSPDSLYTF. In DNA form, the CDR3 reads TGTGCCAGCAGTTCTCCCGACAGCCTCTACACCTTC. The rearrangement links TRBV28 to TRBJ1-2; a weak D match, TRBD1 (5 bases). V lost 4 bases and J 10 bases, leaving 13 bases between the germline ends. The germline CDR1 and CDR2 sequences are MDHEN and SYDVKM. The CDR3 spans 12 residues.